The present entry profiles one T cell receptor (beta chain) with its context. The germline V gene encodes CDR1 GTSNPN and CDR2 SVGIG (reference sequence). The CDR3 is 15 residues long. V lost 2 bases, J lost 2 bases, and 5 bases stayed unmatched. In TCRdb, the 5' RACE reads were re-called with MiXCR into one record per CDR3 protein. This repertoire shows approximately 28,000 distinct CDR3 sequences, 4.5% to 6% found once; its top ten account for under 4.5%. This record comes from a study of early T cells in non-severe SARS-CoV-2 infection. The source of this sequence is an adult who was a healthcare worker with PCR-confirmed SARS-CoV-2 infection or an uninfected control (not recorded which). Material: whole blood. The chain combines TRBV30 with TRBJ2-2, with 7 bases matching TRBD2. The CDR3 here is CAWSPGGGNTGELFF. In DNA form, the CDR3 reads TGTGCCTGGAGTCCTGGCGGGGGAAACACCGGGGAGCTGTTTTTT.